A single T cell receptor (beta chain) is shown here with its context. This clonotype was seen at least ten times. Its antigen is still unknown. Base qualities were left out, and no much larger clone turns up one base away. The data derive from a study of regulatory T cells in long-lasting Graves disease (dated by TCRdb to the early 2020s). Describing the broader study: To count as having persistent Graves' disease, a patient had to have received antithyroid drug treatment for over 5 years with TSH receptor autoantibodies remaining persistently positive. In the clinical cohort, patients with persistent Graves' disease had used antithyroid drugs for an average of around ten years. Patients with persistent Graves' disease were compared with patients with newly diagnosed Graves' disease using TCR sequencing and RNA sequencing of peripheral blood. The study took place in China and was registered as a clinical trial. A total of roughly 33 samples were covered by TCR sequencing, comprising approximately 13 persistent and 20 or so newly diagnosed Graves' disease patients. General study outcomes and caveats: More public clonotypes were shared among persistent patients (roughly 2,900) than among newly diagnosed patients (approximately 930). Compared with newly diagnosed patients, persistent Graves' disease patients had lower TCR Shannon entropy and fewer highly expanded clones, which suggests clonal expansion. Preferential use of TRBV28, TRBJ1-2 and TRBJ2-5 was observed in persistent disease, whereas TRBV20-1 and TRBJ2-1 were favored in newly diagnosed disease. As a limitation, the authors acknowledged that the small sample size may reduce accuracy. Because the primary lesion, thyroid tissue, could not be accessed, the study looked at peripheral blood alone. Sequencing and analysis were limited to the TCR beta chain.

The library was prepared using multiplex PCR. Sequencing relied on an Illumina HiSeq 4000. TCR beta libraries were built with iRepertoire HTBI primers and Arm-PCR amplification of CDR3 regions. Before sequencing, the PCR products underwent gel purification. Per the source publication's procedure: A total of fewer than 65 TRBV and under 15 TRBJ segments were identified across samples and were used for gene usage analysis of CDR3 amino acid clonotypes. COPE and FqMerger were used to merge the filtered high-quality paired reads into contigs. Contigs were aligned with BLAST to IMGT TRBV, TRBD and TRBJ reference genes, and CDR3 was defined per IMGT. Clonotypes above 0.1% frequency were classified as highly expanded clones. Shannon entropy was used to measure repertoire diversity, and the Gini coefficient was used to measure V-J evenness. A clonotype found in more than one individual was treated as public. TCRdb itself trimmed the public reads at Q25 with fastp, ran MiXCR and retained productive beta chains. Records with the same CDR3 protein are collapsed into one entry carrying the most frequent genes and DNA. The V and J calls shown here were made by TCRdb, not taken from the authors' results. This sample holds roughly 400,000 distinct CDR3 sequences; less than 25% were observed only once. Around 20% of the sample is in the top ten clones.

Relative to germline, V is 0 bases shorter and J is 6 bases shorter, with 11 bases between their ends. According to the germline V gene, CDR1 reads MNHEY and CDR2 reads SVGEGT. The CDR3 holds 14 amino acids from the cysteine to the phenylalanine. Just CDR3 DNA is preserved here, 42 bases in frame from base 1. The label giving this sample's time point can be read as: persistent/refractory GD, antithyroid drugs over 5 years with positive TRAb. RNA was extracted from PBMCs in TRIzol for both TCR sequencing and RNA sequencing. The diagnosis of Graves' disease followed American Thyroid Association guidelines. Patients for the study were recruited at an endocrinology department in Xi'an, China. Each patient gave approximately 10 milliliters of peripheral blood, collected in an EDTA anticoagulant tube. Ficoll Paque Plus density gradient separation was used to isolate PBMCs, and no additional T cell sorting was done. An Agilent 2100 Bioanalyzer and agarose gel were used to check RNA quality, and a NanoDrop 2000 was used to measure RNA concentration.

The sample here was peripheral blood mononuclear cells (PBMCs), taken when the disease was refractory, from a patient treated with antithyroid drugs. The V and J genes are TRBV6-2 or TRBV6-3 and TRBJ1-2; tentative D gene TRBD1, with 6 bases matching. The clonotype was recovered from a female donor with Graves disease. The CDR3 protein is CASSYSGGLDGYTF. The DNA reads TGTGCCAGCAGTTACTCTGGGGGGCTCGATGGCTACACCTTC.